The clone carrying this TCR beta chain has only a few counts. Measured with immunoSEQ multiplex PCR; TCRdb has only the in-frame clones, and not every one. The data show under 30,000 clones, with 79% seen just once and around 3.1% held by the top ten. This entry belongs to a study of PD-L1 blockade in urothelial cancer. Study-level information: Analyses were performed on blood at 3 weeks after treatment start (the second dose) and at 6 weeks. When blood samples were assessed, the median T cell count was some 150,000.

The germline V gene has CDR1 LNHDA and CDR2 SQIVND (reference sequence). The ends were cut back, 8 bases at V and 0 bases at J, with 17 bases in the middle. The CDR3 is 16 amino acids. Described time point: peripheral blood 6 weeks after treatment start. The rearrangement links TRBV19 to TRBJ2-4; perhaps TRBD1 as D (6 bases). This receptor was identified in a man between 70 and 80 years old with urothelial cancer. Here the sequenced sample was PBMCs, taken around atezolizumab (anti-PD-L1) treatment. The DNA for the CDR3 is TGTGCCAGTGGAAACGGAAGACAGGTAGCCAAAAACATTCAGTACTTC. The encoded protein is CASGNGRQVAKNIQYF. Using reference TRBV19 and TRBJ2-4 for the parts outside the CDR3, the full variable domain is DGGITQSPKYLFRKEGQNVTLSCEQNLNHDAMYWYRQDPGQGLRLIYYSQIVNDFQKGDIAEGYSVSREKKESFPLTVTSAQKNPTAFYLCASGNGRQVAKNIQYFGAGTRLSVL.